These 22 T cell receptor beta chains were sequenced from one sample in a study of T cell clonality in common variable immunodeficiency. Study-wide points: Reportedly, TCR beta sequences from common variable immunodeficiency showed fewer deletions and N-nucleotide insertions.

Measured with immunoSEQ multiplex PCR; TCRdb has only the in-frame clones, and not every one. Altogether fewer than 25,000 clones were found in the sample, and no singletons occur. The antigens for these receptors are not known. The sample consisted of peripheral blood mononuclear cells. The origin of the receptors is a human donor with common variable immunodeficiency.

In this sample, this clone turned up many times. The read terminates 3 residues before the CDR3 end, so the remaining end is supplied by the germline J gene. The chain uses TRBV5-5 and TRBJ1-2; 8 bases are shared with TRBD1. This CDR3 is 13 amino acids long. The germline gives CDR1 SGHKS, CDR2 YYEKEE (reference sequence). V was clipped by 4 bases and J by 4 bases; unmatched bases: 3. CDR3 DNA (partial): TGTGCCAGCAGCGGGACAGGTCTCTATGGC. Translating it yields CASSGTGLYG. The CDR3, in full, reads CASSGTGLYGYTF.

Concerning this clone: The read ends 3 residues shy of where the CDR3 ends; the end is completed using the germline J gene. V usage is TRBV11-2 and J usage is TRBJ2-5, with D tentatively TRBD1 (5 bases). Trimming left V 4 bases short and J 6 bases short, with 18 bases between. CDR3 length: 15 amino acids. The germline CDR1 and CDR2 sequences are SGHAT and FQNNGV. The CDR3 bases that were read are TGTGCCAGCAGCTGGAGTAGGGGCTACAGCCAGACC. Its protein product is CASSWSRGYSQT. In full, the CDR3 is CASSWSRGYSQTQYF.

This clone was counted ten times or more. Incomplete CDR3 DNA: TGCAGTGCTAGAGATGACAGGGGCTATAATTCACCC. It yields the protein CSARDDRGYNSP. The whole CDR3 sequence reads CSARDDRGYNSPLHF. The rearrangement links TRBV20-1 to TRBJ1-6; 8 bases agree with TRBD1. The observed sequence ends 3 residues before the CDR3 terminus, with the missing tail filled in from the germline J gene. This CDR3 is built from 15 residues. With 0 bases clipped from V and 3 bases from J, the junction kept 1 base outside the gene matches. From germline, CDR1 is DFQATT and CDR2 SNEGSKA (reference sequence).

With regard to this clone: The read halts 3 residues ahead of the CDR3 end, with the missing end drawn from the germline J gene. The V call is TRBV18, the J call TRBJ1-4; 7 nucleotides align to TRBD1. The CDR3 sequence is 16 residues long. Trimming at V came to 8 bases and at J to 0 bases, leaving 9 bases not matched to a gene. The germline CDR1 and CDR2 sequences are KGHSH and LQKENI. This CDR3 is CASTGTETATNEKLFF. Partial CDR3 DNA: TGTGCCAGCACCGGGACAGAAACGGCAACTAATGAAAAA.

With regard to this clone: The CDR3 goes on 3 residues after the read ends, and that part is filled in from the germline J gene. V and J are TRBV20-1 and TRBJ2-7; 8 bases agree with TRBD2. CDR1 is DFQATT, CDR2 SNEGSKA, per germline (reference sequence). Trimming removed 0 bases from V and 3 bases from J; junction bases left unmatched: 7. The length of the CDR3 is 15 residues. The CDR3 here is CSARDGEGTSYEQYF. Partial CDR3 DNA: TGCAGTGCTAGAGATGGAGAGGGGACTAGCTACGAG.

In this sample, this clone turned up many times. The CDR3 spells CASIAPASGRKETQYF. The sequenced part of the CDR3 DNA is TGTGCCAGTATCGCCCCTGCCAGCGGGAGGAAAGAGACC. The rearrangement links TRBV19 to TRBJ2-5; 9 bases agree with TRBD2. The CDR3 end falls 3 residues outside the read, so it is completed with the germline J gene. This CDR3 is 16 amino acids long. Germline trimming cut 7 bases from V and 3 bases from J; bases unmatched to any gene: 12. The germline gives CDR1 LNHDA, CDR2 SQIVND (reference sequence).

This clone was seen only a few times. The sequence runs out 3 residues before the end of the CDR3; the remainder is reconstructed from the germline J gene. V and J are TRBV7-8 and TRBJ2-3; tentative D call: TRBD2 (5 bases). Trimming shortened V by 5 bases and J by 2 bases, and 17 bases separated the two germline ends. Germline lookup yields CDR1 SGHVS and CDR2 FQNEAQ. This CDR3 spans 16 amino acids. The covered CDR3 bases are TGTGCCAGCAGCCAACATACGGCGGGCCCCACAGATACG. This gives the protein CASSQHTAGPTDT. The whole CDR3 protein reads CASSQHTAGPTDTQYF.

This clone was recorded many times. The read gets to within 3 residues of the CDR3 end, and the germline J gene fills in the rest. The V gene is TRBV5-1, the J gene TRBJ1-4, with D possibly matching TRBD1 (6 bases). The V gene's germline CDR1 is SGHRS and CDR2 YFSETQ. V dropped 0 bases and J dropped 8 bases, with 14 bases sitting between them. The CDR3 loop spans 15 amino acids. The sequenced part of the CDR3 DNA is TGCGCCAGCAGCTTGGAGGGGGAGGGAAACGAAAAA. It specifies CASSLEGEGNEK. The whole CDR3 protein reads CASSLEGEGNEKLFF.

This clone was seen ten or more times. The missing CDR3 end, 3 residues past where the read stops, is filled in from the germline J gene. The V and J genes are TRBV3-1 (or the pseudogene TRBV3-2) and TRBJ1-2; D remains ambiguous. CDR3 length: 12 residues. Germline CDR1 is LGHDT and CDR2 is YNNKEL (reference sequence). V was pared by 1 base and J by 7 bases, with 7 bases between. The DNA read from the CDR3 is TGTGCCAGCAGCCAAGCGTCGGGTGGC. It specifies CASSQASGG. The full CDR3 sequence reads CASSQASGGYTF.

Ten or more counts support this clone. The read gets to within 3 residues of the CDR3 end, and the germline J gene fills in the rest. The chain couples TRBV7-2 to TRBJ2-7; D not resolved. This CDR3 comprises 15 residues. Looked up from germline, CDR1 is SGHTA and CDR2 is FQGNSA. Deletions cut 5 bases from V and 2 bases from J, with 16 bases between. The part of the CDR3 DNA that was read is TGTGCCAGCAGCCCCAGCGAGTACCCAACCTACGAG. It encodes CASSPSEYPTYE. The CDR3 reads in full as CASSPSEYPTYEQYF.

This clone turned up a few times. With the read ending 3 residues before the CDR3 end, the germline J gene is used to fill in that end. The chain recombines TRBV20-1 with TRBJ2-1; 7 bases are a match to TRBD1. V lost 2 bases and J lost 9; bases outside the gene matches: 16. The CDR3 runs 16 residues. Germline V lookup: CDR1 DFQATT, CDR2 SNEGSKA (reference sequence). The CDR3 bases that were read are TGCAGTGCTAGAATCCCCCCTTCGGCAGGGGGTATTGAG. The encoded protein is CSARIPPSAGGIE. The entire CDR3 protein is CSARIPPSAGGIEQFF.

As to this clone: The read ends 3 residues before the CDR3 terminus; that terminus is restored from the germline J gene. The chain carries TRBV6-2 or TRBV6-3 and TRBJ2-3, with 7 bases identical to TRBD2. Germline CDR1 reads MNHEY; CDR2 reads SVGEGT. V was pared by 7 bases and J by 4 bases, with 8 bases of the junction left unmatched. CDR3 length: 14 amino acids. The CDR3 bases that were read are TGTGCCAGCATAGGCGGGGGAGCCCCAGATACG. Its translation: CASIGGGAPDT. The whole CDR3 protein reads CASIGGGAPDTQYF.

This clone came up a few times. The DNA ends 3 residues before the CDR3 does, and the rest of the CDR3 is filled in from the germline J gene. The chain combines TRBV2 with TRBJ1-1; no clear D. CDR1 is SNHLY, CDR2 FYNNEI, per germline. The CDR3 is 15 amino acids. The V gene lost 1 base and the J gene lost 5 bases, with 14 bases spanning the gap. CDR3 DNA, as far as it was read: TGTGCCAGCAGTGAAGGAGTACCGAGAGGGACTGAA. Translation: CASSEGVPRGTE. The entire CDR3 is CASSEGVPRGTEAFF. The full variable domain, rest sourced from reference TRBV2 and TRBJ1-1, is EPEVTQTPSHQVTQMGQEVILRCVPISNHLYFYWYRQILGQKVEFLVSFYNNEISEKSEIFDDQFSVERPDGSNFTLKIRSTKLEDSAMYFCASSEGVPRGTEAFFGQGTRLTVV.

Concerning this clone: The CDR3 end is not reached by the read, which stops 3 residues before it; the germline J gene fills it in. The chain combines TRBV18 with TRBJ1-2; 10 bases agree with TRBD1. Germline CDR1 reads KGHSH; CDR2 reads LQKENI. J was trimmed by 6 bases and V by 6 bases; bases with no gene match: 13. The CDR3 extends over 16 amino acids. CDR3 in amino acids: CASSLTTGTGVNGYTF. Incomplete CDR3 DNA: TGTGCCAGCTCCCTCACAACCGGGACAGGGGTTAATGGC.

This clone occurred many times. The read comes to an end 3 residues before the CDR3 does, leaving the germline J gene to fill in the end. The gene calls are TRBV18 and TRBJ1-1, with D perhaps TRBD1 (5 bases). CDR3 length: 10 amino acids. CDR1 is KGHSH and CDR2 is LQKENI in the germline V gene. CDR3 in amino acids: CASAQGEAFF. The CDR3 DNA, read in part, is TGTGCCAGCGCTCAGGGAGAA.

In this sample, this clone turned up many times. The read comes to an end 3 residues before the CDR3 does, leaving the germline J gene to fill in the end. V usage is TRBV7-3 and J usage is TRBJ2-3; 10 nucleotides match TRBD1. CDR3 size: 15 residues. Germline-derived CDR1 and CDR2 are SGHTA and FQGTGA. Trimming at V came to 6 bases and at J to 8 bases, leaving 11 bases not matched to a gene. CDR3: CASSPGTGVPGTQYF. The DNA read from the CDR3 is TGTGCCAGCAGTCCCGGGACAGGGGTGCCAGGTACG.

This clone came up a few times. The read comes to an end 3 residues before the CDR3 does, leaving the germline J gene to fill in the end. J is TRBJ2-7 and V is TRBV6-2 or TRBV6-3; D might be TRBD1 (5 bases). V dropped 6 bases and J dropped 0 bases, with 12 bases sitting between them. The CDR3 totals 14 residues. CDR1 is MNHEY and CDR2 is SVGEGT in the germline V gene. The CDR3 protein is CASSDPGYSYEQYF. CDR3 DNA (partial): TGTGCCAGCAGCGATCCAGGGTACTCCTACGAG.

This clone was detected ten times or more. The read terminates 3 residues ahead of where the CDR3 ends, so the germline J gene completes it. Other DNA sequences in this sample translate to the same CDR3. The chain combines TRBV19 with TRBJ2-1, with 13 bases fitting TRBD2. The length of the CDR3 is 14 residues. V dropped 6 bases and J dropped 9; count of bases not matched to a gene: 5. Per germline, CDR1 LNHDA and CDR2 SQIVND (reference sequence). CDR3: CASSTSGGASEQFF. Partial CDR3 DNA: TGTGCCAGTAGCACTAGCGGGGGGGCCAGTGAG.

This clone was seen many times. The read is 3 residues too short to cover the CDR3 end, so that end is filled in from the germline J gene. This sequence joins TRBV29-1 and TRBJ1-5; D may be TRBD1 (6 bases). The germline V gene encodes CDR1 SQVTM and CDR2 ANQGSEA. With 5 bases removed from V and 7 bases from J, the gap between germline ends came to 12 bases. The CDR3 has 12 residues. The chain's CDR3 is CSVQGTGQPQHF. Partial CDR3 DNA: TGCAGCGTTCAGGGAACAGGGCAGCCC.

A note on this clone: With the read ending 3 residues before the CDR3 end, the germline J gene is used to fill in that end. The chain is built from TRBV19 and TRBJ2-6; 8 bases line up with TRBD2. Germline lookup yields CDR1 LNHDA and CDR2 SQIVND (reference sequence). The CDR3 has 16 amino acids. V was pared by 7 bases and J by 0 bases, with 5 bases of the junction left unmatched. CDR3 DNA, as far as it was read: TGTGCCAGTAAGGAGCGGGGGTTCTCTGGGGCCAACGTC. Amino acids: CASKERGFSGANV. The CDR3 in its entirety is CASKERGFSGANVLTF.

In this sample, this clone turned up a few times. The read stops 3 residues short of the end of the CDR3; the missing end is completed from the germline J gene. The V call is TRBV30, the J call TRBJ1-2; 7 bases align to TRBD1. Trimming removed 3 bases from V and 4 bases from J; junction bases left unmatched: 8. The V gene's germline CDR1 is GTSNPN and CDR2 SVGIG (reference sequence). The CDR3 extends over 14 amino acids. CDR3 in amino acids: CAWSSNRGPYGYTF. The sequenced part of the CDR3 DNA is TGTGCCTGGAGCTCTAACAGGGGACCCTATGGC. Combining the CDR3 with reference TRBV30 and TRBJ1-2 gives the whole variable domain SQTIHQWPATLVQPVGSPLSLECTVEGTSNPNLYWYRQAAGRGLQLLFYSVGIGQISSEVPQNLSASRPQDRQFILSSKKLLLSDSGFYLCAWSSNRGPYGYTFGSGTRLTVV.

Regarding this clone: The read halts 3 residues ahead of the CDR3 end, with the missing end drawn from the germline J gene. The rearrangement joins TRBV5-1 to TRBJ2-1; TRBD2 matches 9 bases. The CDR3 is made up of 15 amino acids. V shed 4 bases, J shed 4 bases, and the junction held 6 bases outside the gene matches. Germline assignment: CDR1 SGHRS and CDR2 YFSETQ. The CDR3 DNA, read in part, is TGCGCCAGCAGCCTGGCGGGGGGGGATTACAATGAG. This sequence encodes CASSLAGGDYNE. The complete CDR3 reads CASSLAGGDYNEQFF.